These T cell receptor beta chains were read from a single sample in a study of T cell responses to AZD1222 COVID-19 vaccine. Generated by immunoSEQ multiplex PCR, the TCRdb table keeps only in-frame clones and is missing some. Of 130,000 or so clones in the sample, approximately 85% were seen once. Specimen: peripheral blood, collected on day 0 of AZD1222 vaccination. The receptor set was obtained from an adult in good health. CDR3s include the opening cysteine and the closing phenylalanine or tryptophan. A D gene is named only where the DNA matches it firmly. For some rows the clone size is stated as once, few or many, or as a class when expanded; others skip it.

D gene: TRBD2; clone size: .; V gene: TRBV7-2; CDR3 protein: CASSARTSNFHEQYF
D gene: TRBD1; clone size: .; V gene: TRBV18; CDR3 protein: CASSPPTGRGTGELFF
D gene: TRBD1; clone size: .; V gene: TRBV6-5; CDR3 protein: CASSPPDRVNTEAFF
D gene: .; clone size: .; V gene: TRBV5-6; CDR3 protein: CASSSGVHNSPLHF
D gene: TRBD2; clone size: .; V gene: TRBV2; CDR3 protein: CASSYRLALEQYF
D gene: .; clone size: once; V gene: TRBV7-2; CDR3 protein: CASSLPGPSTDTQYF
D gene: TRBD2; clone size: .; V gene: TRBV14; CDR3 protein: CASSLPRTSGRLGEQFF
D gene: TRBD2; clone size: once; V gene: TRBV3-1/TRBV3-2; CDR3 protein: CASSQWTSGGETQYF
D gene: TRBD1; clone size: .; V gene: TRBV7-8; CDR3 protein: CASSEVDREYGEAFF
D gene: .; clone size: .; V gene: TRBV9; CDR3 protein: CASSVGPSTEALAYEQYF
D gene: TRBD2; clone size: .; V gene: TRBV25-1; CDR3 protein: CASSRLAGGQETQYF
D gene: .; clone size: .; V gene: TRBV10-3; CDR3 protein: CAISESSQPQHF
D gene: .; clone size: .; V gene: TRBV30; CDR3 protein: CAWSVQAGRTEAFF
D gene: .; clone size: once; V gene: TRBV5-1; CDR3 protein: CASSPSFGAGREKLFF
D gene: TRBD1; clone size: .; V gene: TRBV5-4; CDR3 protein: CASRRQGGYGYTF
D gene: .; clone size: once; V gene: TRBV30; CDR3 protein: CAWSGQGNTEAFF
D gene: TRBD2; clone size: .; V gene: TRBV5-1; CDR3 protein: CASRQPGTSGKLGYNEQFF
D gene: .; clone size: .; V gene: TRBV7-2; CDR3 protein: CASSLGGDSYEQYF
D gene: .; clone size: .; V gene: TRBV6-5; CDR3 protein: CASSFLAPQETQYF
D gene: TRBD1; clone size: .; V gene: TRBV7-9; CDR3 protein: CASSERQGSYNEQFF
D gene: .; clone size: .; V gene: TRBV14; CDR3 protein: CASSQGWTENYGYTF
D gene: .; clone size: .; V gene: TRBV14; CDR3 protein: CASSHRAGSNEKLFF
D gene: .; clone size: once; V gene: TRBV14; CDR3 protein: CASKGGNTEAFF
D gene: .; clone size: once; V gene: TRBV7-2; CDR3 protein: CASSFFRESTDTQYF
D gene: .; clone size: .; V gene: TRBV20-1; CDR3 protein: CSASGQNMNTEAFF
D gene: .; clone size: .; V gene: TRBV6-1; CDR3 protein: CASSESMASNQPQHF
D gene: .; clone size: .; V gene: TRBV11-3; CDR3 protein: CASSFSRSNTEAFF
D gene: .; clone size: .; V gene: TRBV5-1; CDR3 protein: CASSLATGAYNEQFF
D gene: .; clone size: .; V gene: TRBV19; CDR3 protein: CASSLRDAEAFF
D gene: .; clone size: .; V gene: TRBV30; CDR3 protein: CAWSEDRHQPQHF
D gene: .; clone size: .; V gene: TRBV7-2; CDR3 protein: CASSLWARDGEKLFF
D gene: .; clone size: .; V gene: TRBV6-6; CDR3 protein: CASSYSRGRGKDTQYF
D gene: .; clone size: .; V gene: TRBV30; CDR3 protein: CAWKQGGDTQYF
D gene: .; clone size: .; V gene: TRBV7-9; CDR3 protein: CASSFRAGNTIYF
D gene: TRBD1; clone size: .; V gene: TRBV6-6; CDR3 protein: CASSTGDRKVHSPLHF
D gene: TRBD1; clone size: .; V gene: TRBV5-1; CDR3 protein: CASSQQGQARSTEAFF
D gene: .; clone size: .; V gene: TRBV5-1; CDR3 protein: CASSPGRNRATEAFF
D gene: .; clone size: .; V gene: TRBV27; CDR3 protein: CASSSPRGLVNNEQFF
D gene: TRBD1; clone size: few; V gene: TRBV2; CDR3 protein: CASSDEGTGWNSNQPQHF
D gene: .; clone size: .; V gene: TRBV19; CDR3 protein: CASSTGRLNTEAFF
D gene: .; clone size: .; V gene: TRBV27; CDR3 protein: CASSLSRVNNSPLHF
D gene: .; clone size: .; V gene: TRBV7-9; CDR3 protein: CASSLDYTNLQGSLHF
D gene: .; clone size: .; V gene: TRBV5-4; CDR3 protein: CASSLTGAGTDTQYF